This TCR beta chain was profiled in a study of blood T cell repertoires in COVID-19. Across the study: Italy, Spain and the United States were the sources of the convalescent and acute COVID-19 samples. From T cells, B-cell-depleted T cells, or PBMCs came the material, which was cDNA or gDNA.

As originally analysed: Reference gene primer amplification yielded estimated nucleated cell counts. The repertoire was sequenced with immunoSEQ multiplex PCR; TCRdb's copy has only in-frame clones and lacks some. The DNA gave D and trimming, while V, J and clone size come from that table. Here the sample spans roughly 240,000 clones, approximately 85% being singletons. This CDR3 contains 16 residues. Germline CDR1 is SGDLS and CDR2 is YYNGEE. The ends lost 0 bases at V and 3 bases at J; junction bases unmatched: 3. The sample consisted of PBMCs or T cells enriched from blood (not recorded which). The sequence came from a woman in her forties or fifties with acute COVID-19. The chain employs TRBV9 and TRBJ2-1; 10 nucleotides match TRBD2. The CDR3 spells CASSVASSGGYNEQFF. CDR3 coding DNA: TGTGCCAGCAGCGTAGCTTCTAGCGGGGGCTACAATGAGCAGTTCTTC.